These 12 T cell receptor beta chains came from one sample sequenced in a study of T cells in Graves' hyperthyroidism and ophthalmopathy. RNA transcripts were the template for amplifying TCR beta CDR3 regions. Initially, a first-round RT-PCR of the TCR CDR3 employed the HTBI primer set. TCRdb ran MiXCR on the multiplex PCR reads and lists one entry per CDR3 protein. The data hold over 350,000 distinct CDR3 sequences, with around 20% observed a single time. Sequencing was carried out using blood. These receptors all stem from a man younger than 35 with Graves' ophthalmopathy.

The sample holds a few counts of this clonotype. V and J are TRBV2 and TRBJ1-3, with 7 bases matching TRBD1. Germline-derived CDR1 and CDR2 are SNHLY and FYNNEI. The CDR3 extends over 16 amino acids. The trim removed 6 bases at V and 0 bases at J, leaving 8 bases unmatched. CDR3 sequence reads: CASSPGTDFSGNTIYF. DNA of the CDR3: TGTGCCAGCAGCCCCGGGACAGACTTCTCTGGAAACACCATATATTTT.

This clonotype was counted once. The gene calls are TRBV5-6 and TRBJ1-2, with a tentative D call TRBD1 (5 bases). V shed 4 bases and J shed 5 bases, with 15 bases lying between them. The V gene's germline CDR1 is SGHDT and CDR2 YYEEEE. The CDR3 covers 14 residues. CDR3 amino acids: CASSPLGALYGYTF. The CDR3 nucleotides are TGTGCCAGCAGCCCGCTCGGGGCCCTTTATGGCTACACCTTC.

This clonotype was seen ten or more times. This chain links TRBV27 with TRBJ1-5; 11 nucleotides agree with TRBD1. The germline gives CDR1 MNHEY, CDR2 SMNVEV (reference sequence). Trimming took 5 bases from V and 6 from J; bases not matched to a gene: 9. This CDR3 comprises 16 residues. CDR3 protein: CASSAIGTGGVQPQHF. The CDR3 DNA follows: TGTGCCAGCAGTGCCATCGGGACAGGGGGAGTTCAGCCCCAGCATTTT.

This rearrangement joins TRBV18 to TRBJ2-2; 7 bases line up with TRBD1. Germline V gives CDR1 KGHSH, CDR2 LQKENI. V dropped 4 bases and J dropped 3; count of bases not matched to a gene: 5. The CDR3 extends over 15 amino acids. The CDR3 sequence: CASSRDRADTGELFF. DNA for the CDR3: TGTGCCAGCTCACGAGACAGGGCGGACACCGGGGAGCTGTTTTTT.

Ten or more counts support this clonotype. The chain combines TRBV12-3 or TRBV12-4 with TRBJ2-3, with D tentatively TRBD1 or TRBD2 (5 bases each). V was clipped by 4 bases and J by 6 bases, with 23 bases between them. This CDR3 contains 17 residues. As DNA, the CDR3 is TGTGCCAGCAGTTACATCACCGGGACCCGCAGGATGGATACGCAGTATTTT. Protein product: CASSYITGTRRMDTQYF.

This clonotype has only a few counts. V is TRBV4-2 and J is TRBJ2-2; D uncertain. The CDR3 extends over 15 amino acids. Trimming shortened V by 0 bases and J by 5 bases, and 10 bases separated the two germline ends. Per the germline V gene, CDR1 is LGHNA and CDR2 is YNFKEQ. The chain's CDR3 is CASSQDPQNTGELFF. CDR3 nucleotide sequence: TGTGCCAGCAGCCAAGATCCTCAGAATACCGGGGAGCTGTTTTTT.

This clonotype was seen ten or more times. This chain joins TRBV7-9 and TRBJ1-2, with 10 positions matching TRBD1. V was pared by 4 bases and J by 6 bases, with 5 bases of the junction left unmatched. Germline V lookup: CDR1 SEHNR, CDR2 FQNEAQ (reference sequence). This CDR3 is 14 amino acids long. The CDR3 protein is CASSSGQGEDGYTF. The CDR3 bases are TGTGCCAGCAGCTCCGGACAGGGGGAAGATGGCTACACCTTC.

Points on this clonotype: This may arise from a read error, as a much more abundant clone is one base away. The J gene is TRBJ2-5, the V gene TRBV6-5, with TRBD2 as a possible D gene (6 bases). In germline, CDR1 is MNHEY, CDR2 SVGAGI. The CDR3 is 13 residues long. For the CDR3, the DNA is TGTACCAGCAGTTCTCTAGGAGGGGAGACCCAGTACTTC. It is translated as CTSSSLGGETQYF.

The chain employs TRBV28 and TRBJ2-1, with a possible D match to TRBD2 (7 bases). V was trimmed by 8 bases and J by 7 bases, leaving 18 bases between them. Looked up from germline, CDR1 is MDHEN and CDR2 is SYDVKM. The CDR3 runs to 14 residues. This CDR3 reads CASAKGGGRNEQFF. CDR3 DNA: TGTGCCAGCGCCAAGGGGGGAGGGAGAAATGAGCAGTTCTTC. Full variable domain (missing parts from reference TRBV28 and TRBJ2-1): DVKVTQSSRYLVKRTGEKVFLECVQDMDHENMFWYRQDPGLGLRLIYFSYDVKMKEKGDIPEGYSVSREKKERFSLILESASTNQTSMYLCASAKGGGRNEQFFGPGTRLTVL.

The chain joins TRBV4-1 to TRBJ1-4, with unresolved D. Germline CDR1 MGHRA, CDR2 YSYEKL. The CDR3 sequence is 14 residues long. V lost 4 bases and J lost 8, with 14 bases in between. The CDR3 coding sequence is TGCGCCAGCAGCCTACCGCGGGATAGGGAAAAACTGTTTTTT. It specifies CASSLPRDREKLFF.

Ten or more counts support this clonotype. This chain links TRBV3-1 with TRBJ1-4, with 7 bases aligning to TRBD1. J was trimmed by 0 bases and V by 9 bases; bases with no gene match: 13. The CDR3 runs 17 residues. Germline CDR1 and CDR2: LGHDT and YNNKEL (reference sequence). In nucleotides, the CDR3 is TGTGCCAGTTCCCGGGACAGCAAGTTTGCAACTAATGAAAAACTGTTTTTT. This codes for CASSRDSKFATNEKLFF.

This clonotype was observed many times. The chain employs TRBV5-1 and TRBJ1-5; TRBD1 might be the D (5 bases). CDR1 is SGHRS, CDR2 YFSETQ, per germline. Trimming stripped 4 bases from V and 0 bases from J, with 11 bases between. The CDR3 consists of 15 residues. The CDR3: CASSPGAFSNQPQHF. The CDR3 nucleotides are TGCGCCAGCAGCCCCGGGGCGTTTAGCAATCAGCCCCAGCATTTT.